Presented here are 32 T cell receptor beta chains from one specimen sequenced in a study of T-cell reconstitution after alpha-beta-depleted transplantation in children. Preparing the TCRbeta library involved the use of unique molecular identifiers. TCRdb used MiXCR to reprocess the PCR reads, holding one entry per CDR3 protein. Here the sample spans 150,000 to 200,000 distinct CDR3 sequences, roughly 7.5% being singletons. This specimen consisted of PBMCs from the stem cell graft donor, obtained from the stem cell graft. These receptors were collected from a human donor who donated a stem cell graft to a child with Wiskott-Aldrich syndrome.

The genes are TRBV15 and TRBJ2-1; D is possibly TRBD1 (5 bases). Germline CDR1 LNHNV, CDR2 YYDKDF (reference sequence). The CDR3 is 16 amino acids. Trimming left V 5 bases short and J 3 bases short, with 17 bases between. The DNA of the CDR3 is TGTGCCACCAGCGGGCACGGACAAAGAAACTACAATGAGCAGTTCTTC. Amino acid sequence: CATSGHGQRNYNEQFF.

This clonotype appeared many times. The CDR3 nucleotides read TGCAGTGCTAGAGTGCACAATCAGCCCCAGCATTTT. This translates into CSARVHNQPQHF. This chain links TRBV20-1 with TRBJ1-5; the D is unclear. This CDR3 region has 12 residues. With 1 base removed from V and 3 bases from J, the gap between germline ends came to 4 bases. Per the germline V gene, CDR1 is DFQATT and CDR2 is SNEGSKA (reference sequence).

This clonotype was seen ten or more times. The chain recombines TRBV3-1 with TRBJ2-7; D is possibly TRBD1 (6 bases). This CDR3 spans 13 amino acids. V lost 4 bases, J lost 6 bases, and 13 bases lay in between. Germline CDR1 is LGHDT and CDR2 is YNNKEL (reference sequence). This CDR3 reads CASSPRQDSEQYF. The DNA for the CDR3 is TGTGCCAGCAGCCCGAGACAGGATTCCGAGCAGTACTTC.

Many counts were recorded for this clonotype. V and J are TRBV12-3 or TRBV12-4 and TRBJ2-2; TRBD1 matches at 9 bases. The CDR3 loop spans 15 amino acids. V was clipped by 6 bases and J by 3 bases; unmatched bases: 5. This CDR3 reads CASSPGTGYTGELFF. DNA of the CDR3: TGTGCCAGCAGCCCGGGGACAGGGTACACCGGGGAGCTGTTTTTT.

This clonotype came up many times. This chain joins TRBV25-1 and TRBJ1-1; D unclear. The CDR3 totals 15 residues. The ends were cut back, 0 bases at V and 1 base at J, with 9 bases in the middle. The V gene's germline CDR1 is MGHDK and CDR2 SYGVNS. This chain's CDR3 is CASSEYQATNTEAFF. DNA for the CDR3: TGTGCCAGCAGTGAATATCAGGCCACGAACACTGAAGCTTTCTTT.

The chain combines TRBV6-1 with TRBJ2-3; 10 bases line up with TRBD2. CDR1 is MNHNS and CDR2 is SASEGT in the germline V gene. After removal of 5 bases from V and 1 base from J, the junction contained 3 bases not matched to a gene. The CDR3 length is 15 residues. As DNA, the CDR3 is TGTGCCAGCAGTACAACTAGCGGGGGCACAGATACGCAGTATTTT. It encodes CASSTTSGGTDTQYF.

The rearrangement joins TRBV7-2 to TRBJ2-7, with a weak D call TRBD2 (6 bases). The V gene's germline CDR1 is SGHTA and CDR2 FQGNSA. V was cut by 1 base and J by 2 bases, with 12 bases left in between. The CDR3 is 15 amino acids. The CDR3: CASSLGSGEPYEQYF. In DNA, the CDR3 is TGTGCCAGCAGCTTAGGGTCGGGAGAGCCCTACGAGCAGTACTTC.

The genes are TRBV7-9 and TRBJ2-2; no clear D gene. Trimming cost V 3 bases and J 2 bases, with 7 bases left between them. In germline, CDR1 is SEHNR, CDR2 FQNEAQ (reference sequence). The CDR3 is 14 residues long. The CDR3 DNA reads TGTGCCAGCAGCTTCGTAGTCAACACCGGGGAGCTGTTTTTT. Protein product: CASSFVVNTGELFF.

This clonotype was seen many times. The chain joins TRBV7-8 to TRBJ2-7; TRBD2 matches at 8 bases. The CDR3 totals 16 residues. Trimming cost V 0 bases and J 5 bases; bases outside gene matches: 9. The germline gives CDR1 SGHVS, CDR2 FQNEAQ. This CDR3 is CASSLALPGLAHEQYF. CDR3 DNA sequence: TGTGCCAGCAGCTTAGCGCTCCCAGGACTAGCCCACGAGCAGTACTTC.

The gene calls are TRBV5-1 and TRBJ1-2, with D hard to call. V was pared by 0 bases and J by 4 bases, with 13 bases between. CDR1 is SGHRS, CDR2 YFSETQ, per germline. The length of the CDR3 is 15 residues. The CDR3, as DNA: TGCGCCAGCAGCTTGGGTCCGAAAGTCGGCTATGGCTACACCTTC. This gives the protein CASSLGPKVGYGYTF.

This clonotype appeared many times. The chain joins TRBV27 to TRBJ1-6, with TRBD1 matching over 8 bases. The V segment lost 5 bases and the J segment 10 bases; nucleotides outside the gene matches: 7. There are 14 residues in the CDR3. Germline-derived CDR1 and CDR2 are MNHEY and SMNVEV (reference sequence). CDR3 in amino acids: CASSPTRGPSPLHF. As DNA, the CDR3 is TGTGCCAGCAGTCCCACCAGGGGGCCCTCACCCCTCCACTTT.

There are many counts of this clonotype. The gene calls are TRBV20-1 and TRBJ2-1, with 8 positions matching TRBD2. This CDR3 has 15 amino acids. V was pared by 3 bases and J by 0 bases, with 4 bases of the junction left unmatched. Germline V CDR1 and CDR2: DFQATT, SNEGSKA (reference sequence). CDR3 sequence reads: CSASSSGDSYNEQFF. The CDR3 bases are TGCAGTGCTAGTAGTAGCGGGGACTCCTACAATGAGCAGTTCTTC.

This clonotype was picked up many times. Here the CDR3 reads CASQESGGGQPQHF. In nucleotides, the CDR3 is TGTGCCAGCCAGGAATCGGGGGGAGGACAGCCCCAGCATTTT. The chain couples TRBV12-3 or TRBV12-4 to TRBJ1-5; D may be TRBD1 (5 bases). The CDR3 runs 14 residues. Trimming pared 8 bases from V and 7 bases from J, leaving 18 bases between.

V is TRBV27 and J is TRBJ2-5; a weak D match, TRBD2 (6 bases). The V gene's germline CDR1 is MNHEY and CDR2 SMNVEV (reference sequence). The CDR3 loop spans 16 amino acids. V lost 0 bases and J 0 bases, leaving 11 bases between the germline ends. CDR3: CASSLSAGSYQETQYF. The CDR3 DNA follows: TGTGCCAGCAGTTTATCTGCGGGGTCGTACCAAGAGACCCAGTACTTC.

In its sample, this clonotype was seen many times. This chain joins TRBV12-3 or TRBV12-4 and TRBJ1-5; a weak D match, TRBD1 (5 bases). This CDR3 has 13 amino acids. The V gene lost 7 bases and the J gene lost 4 bases, with 11 bases spanning the gap. CDR3 sequence reads: CASTLRGNQPQHF. The CDR3 nucleotides read TGTGCCAGCACCCTGAGGGGAAATCAGCCCCAGCATTTT.

This clonotype was observed many times. This chain connects TRBV10-3 to TRBJ2-7, with 10 bases lining up with TRBD1. V shed 4 bases and J 5 bases; nucleotides not matched to a gene: 8. Germline CDR1 and CDR2: ENHRY and SYGVKD. The CDR3 has 15 amino acids. The CDR3 coding sequence is TGTGCCATCAGTGGTTGGGACAGGGGAGCCCACGAGCAGTACTTC. This codes for CAISGWDRGAHEQYF.

This clonotype has a count of ten or more. This chain joins TRBV20-1 and TRBJ2-7, with 14 bases identical to TRBD2. Germline V lookup: CDR1 DFQATT, CDR2 SNEGSKA (reference sequence). The CDR3 has 18 residues. Unmatched junction bases numbered 9, after V lost 2 bases and J lost 0 bases. The CDR3 here is CSARPGLAGGRSSYEQYF. The CDR3 DNA sequence: TGCAGTGCTAGACCCGGACTAGCGGGAGGCCGAAGCTCCTACGAGCAGTACTTC.

This clonotype was seen repeatedly, ten times or more. The rearrangement joins TRBV12-3 or TRBV12-4 to TRBJ2-2, with a weak D call TRBD1 (6 bases). Trimming left V 1 base short and J 4 bases short, with 10 bases between. CDR3 size: 15 residues. CDR3 protein: CASSLGGGGTGELFF. Here the CDR3 DNA reads TGTGCCAGCAGTTTAGGAGGGGGTGGCACCGGGGAGCTGTTTTTT.

This clonotype was seen ten or more times. The V and J genes are TRBV18 and TRBJ2-5; D unclear. Germline CDR1 KGHSH, CDR2 LQKENI. V was pared by 8 bases and J by 5 bases, with 12 bases between. The CDR3 runs 12 residues. CDR3 sequence reads: CASRVTEETQYF. Written as DNA, the CDR3 is TGTGCCAGCCGAGTCACGGAGGAGACCCAGTACTTC.

A few counts support this clonotype. The chain is built from TRBV5-1 and TRBJ2-1; 9 nucleotides agree with TRBD1. The CDR3 length is 16 residues. V dropped 0 bases and J dropped 5; count of bases not matched to a gene: 6. The germline gives CDR1 SGHRS, CDR2 YFSETQ. The CDR3 loop is CASSLAFGTGHNEQFF. The CDR3 DNA sequence: TGCGCCAGCAGCTTGGCCTTTGGGACAGGGCACAATGAGCAGTTCTTC.

V usage is TRBV15 and J usage is TRBJ2-7; TRBD2 might be the D (6 bases). This CDR3 is built from 16 residues. From germline, CDR1 is LNHNV and CDR2 YYDKDF (reference sequence). Trimming pared 2 bases from V and 6 bases from J, leaving 20 bases between. CDR3 loop: CATSRSAGRGIGEQYF. As DNA, the CDR3 is TGTGCCACCAGCAGATCCGCCGGACGGGGGATCGGCGAGCAGTACTTC. The whole variable domain, remainder taken from reference TRBV15 and TRBJ2-7, is DAMVIQNPRYQVTQFGKPVTLSCSQTLNHNVMYWYQQKSSQAPKLLFHYYDKDFNNEADTPDNFQSRRPNTSFCFLDIRSPGLGDTAMYLCATSRSAGRGIGEQYFGPGTRLTVT.

This clonotype appeared many times. The genes are TRBV6-5 and TRBJ2-1; TRBD2 matches at 12 bases. CDR3 length equals 16 residues. Germline lookup yields CDR1 MNHEY and CDR2 SVGAGI. With V trimmed by 8 bases and J by 7 bases, 12 bases remained unmatched. In DNA, the CDR3 is TGTGCCAGCCGGGGGGGTCTAGCGGGAGGGGGTAATGAGCAGTTCTTC. It codes for CASRGGLAGGGNEQFF.

This clonotype was seen at least ten times. This chain uses TRBV5-1 with TRBJ1-4; maybe TRBD1 (6 bases). V dropped 4 bases and J dropped 8 bases, with 15 bases sitting between them. CDR3 length: 14 amino acids. The V gene's germline CDR1 is SGHRS and CDR2 YFSETQ. CDR3: CASSPTGPGEKLFF. DNA for the CDR3: TGCGCCAGCAGCCCTACAGGGCCGGGGGAAAAACTGTTTTTT.

This clonotype appeared a few times. The chain uses TRBV7-9 and TRBJ2-2, with 11 bases fitting TRBD1. The V segment lost 5 bases and the J segment 6 bases; nucleotides outside the gene matches: 8. Per germline, CDR1 SEHNR and CDR2 FQNEAQ (reference sequence). This CDR3 has 16 residues. The CDR3 bases are TGTGCCAGCAGCCCGAGTGGGACAGGGGGAGCCGGGGAGCTGTTTTTT. Its translation: CASSPSGTGGAGELFF.

J is TRBJ2-4 and V is TRBV14, with 12 bases fitting TRBD1. Trimming removed 4 bases from V and 9 bases from J; junction bases left unmatched: 10. This CDR3 spans 16 amino acids. In germline, CDR1 is SGHDN, CDR2 FVKESK. CDR3 in amino acids: CASSPQPGQGAFIQYF. The CDR3 nucleotides are TGTGCCAGCAGCCCTCAACCGGGACAGGGGGCATTCATTCAGTACTTC.

This clonotype was detected many times. The chain uses TRBV15 and TRBJ2-2; unclear D gene. Per the germline V gene, CDR1 is LNHNV and CDR2 is YYDKDF (reference sequence). The germline V and J ends were trimmed by 3 bases and 6 bases, with 11 bases remaining between them. The CDR3 consists of 14 residues. This CDR3 reads CATSSHGDPGELFF. CDR3 DNA: TGTGCCACCAGCAGCCACGGAGATCCCGGGGAGCTGTTTTTT.

This chain links TRBV5-1 with TRBJ1-1; TRBD1 aligns across 9 bases. The ends lost 6 bases at V and 4 bases at J; junction bases unmatched: 13. The CDR3 contains 16 residues. Germline V gene data show CDR1 as SGHRS and CDR2 as YFSETQ. The CDR3 region has the DNA TGCGCCAGCACGGGACAGGGAGGCGGGGGTGGCACTGAAGCTTTCTTT. Translating gives CASTGQGGGGGTEAFF. The complete variable domain, with remaining parts taken from reference TRBV5-1 and TRBJ1-1, reads KAGVTQTPRYLIKTRGQQVTLSCSPISGHRSVSWYQQTPGQGLQFLFEYFSETQRNKGNFPGRFSGRQFSNSRSEMNVSTLELGDSALYLCASTGQGGGGGTEAFFGQGTRLTVV.

This clonotype was recorded at least ten times. V gene TRBV12-3 or TRBV12-4 combines with J gene TRBJ2-7, with TRBD2 identical over 7 bases. This CDR3 spans 14 amino acids. The V segment lost 2 bases and the J segment 6 bases; nucleotides outside the gene matches: 7. The CDR3, as DNA: TGTGCCAGCAGTTTAACGGGAGGTACTAGCGAGCAGTACTTC. Encoded protein: CASSLTGGTSEQYF.

The chain is built from TRBV25-1 and TRBJ2-7, with TRBD2 matching 12 bases. This CDR3 has 15 amino acids. After removal of 3 bases from V and 6 bases from J, the junction contained 6 bases not matched to a gene. The germline CDR1 and CDR2 sequences are MGHDK and SYGVNS. CDR3 region: CASSDPTSGSLEQYF. The CDR3 bases are TGTGCCAGCAGTGACCCGACTAGCGGGAGTCTCGAGCAGTACTTC.

The chain links TRBV2 to TRBJ2-1; D remains unclear. V was clipped by 4 bases and J by 7 bases, with 8 bases between them. Germline V gene sequence: CDR1 SNHLY, CDR2 FYNNEI. The length of the CDR3 is 12 residues. CDR3 amino acids: CASSGRPNEQFF. DNA of the CDR3: TGTGCCAGCAGTGGCAGACCTAATGAGCAGTTCTTC. The full variable domain, with the rest looked up from reference TRBV2 and TRBJ2-1, is EPEVTQTPSHQVTQMGQEVILRCVPISNHLYFYWYRQILGQKVEFLVSFYNNEISEKSEIFDDQFSVERPDGSNFTLKIRSTKLEDSAMYFCASSGRPNEQFFGPGTRLTVL.

This clonotype was seen a few times. This chain links TRBV7-2 with TRBJ1-2; weak D call: TRBD1 (6 bases). The germline V gene encodes CDR1 SGHTA and CDR2 FQGNSA. With 1 base removed from V and 4 bases from J, the gap between germline ends came to 13 bases. This CDR3 has 15 amino acids. The CDR3 region has the DNA TGTGCCAGCAGCTTAGTATCTGGGGGCGGCTATGGCTACACCTTC. Translating it yields CASSLVSGGGYGYTF.

The table lists this clonotype with a few counts. V is TRBV4-3 and J is TRBJ2-2; D not certain. This CDR3 is built from 15 residues. CDR1 is LGHNA, CDR2 YSLEER, per germline. V gave up 2 bases and J gave up 0 bases, with 7 bases separating them. The CDR3 is CASSQRIANTGELFF. The DNA for the CDR3 is TGCGCCAGCAGCCAACGGATAGCGAACACCGGGGAGCTGTTTTTT.